The clone carrying this T cell receptor (beta chain) has more than one count but fewer than ten. Its antigen is not identified. This record comes from a study of beta chain features in type 1 diabetes. Study summary: The patient and healthy donor groups were comparable for age, gender and cell yields.

cDNA synthesis used the whole RNA isolate, giving expressed TCRB sequences. Assay: immunoSEQ multiplex PCR; the TCRdb copy retains only in-frame clones and omits some. The data contain 250,000 to 350,000 clones, roughly 11% of them singletons. This CDR3 has 13 residues. Trimming took off 6 bases at V and 0 bases at J, with 6 bases between the two ends. Germline V CDR1 and CDR2: MDHEN, SYDVKM. Points from the study as a whole: The naive, central memory and Treg TCRB repertoires showed an apparent similarity that was greater among patients than among healthy donors. Among patients with Type 1 diabetes, TCRB CDR3s were moderately but significantly shorter in every one of the four CD4+ subsets.

Sequencing was done on a sample of naive CD4+ T cells from blood. The V and J genes are TRBV28 and TRBJ1-5; D is unclear. The origin of this receptor is a woman in her 30s in good health. DNA of the CDR3: TGTGCCAGCAGGATAGATAGCAATCAGCCCCAGCATTTT. Translating it yields CASRIDSNQPQHF. Using reference TRBV28 and TRBJ1-5 for the parts outside the CDR3, the full variable domain is DVKVTQSSRYLVKRTGEKVFLECVQDMDHENMFWYRQDPGLGLRLIYFSYDVKMKEKGDIPEGYSVSREKKERFSLILESASTNQTSMYLCASRIDSNQPQHFGDGTRLSIL.